These 27 T cell receptor beta chains came from one sample sequenced in a study of cytomegalovirus exposure and HLA in healthy donors. The primer mix had 60 Vbeta and 13 Jbeta primers. Here immunoSEQ multiplex PCR was the method, and the copy in TCRdb shows in-frame clones only, minus some. The sample lists roughly 170,000 clones; around 84% were seen once. The sequenced sample consisted of PBMCs. Receptors were obtained from a girl aged 2-10 years in good health and CMV-seropositive.

This sequence joins TRBV19 and TRBJ1-5; D is unclear. Between the trimmed V and J ends, which lost 11 bases and 2 bases, there was a span of 13 bases. The CDR3 contains 13 residues. CDR1 and CDR2 from the germline V gene are LNHDA and SQIVND (reference sequence). This CDR3 is CASSEGGNQPQHF. For the CDR3, the DNA is TGTGCCTCCTCCGAGGGTGGCAATCAGCCCCAGCATTTT.

This clone was counted a single time. The V call is TRBV27, the J call TRBJ2-7; 8 bases fit TRBD2. V gave up 5 bases and J gave up 3 bases; unmatched junction bases: 9. CDR1 is MNHEY, CDR2 SMNVEV, per germline (reference sequence). This CDR3 spans 15 amino acids. The CDR3 here is CASSGMSGSGYEQYF. As DNA, the CDR3 is TGTGCCAGCAGTGGGATGAGCGGGAGCGGCTACGAGCAGTACTTC.

The chain joins TRBV28 to TRBJ2-7; D gene uncertain. The CDR3 loop spans 13 amino acids. V was trimmed by 6 bases and J by 6 bases, leaving 15 bases between them. Germline values: CDR1 MDHEN, CDR2 SYDVKM. CDR3 DNA sequence: TGTGCCAGCAGCTACTTCAGGCAGACCGAGCAGTACTTC. This gives the protein CASSYFRQTEQYF.

The genes are TRBV7-9 and TRBJ1-1; 8 nucleotides match TRBD1. The CDR3 covers 19 residues. V shed 2 bases and J 4 bases; nucleotides not matched to a gene: 18. CDR1 is SEHNR and CDR2 is FQNEAQ in the germline V gene (reference sequence). The chain's CDR3 is CASSLIPGRTGRVSTEAFF. For the CDR3, the DNA is TGTGCCAGCAGCTTAATTCCGGGTAGGACAGGGCGAGTGAGCACTGAAGCTTTCTTT. The whole variable domain, filled in from reference TRBV7-9 and TRBJ1-1, reads DTGVSQNPRHKITKRGQNVTFRCDPISEHNRLYWYRQTLGQGPEFLTYFQNEAQLEKSRLLSDRFSAERPKGSFSTLEIQRTEQGDSAMYLCASSLIPGRTGRVSTEAFFGQGTRLTVV.

This chain connects TRBV18 to TRBJ1-1; D remains unclear. The CDR3 consists of 16 residues. Germline CDR1 is KGHSH and CDR2 is LQKENI. V was cut by 5 bases and J by 1 base, with 17 bases left in between. The CDR3 DNA reads as TGTGCCAGCTCATTCGCTAGTCGGGTAAGGAACACTGAAGCTTTCTTT. Protein sequence: CASSFASRVRNTEAFF.

The chain combines TRBV25-1 with TRBJ2-7; tentatively, D is TRBD1 (5 bases). Between the trimmed V and J ends, which lost 6 bases and 9 bases, there was a span of 15 bases. The CDR3 runs to 12 residues. Per germline, CDR1 MGHDK and CDR2 SYGVNS. As DNA, the CDR3 is TGTGCCAGCAGCCCAGGGTCCCACGGGCAGTACTTC. Translation: CASSPGSHGQYF.

The J gene is TRBJ2-1, the V gene TRBV5-1, with D possibly being TRBD1 (5 bases). V shed 4 bases and J shed 6 bases, with 14 bases lying between them. Germline loops: CDR1 SGHRS, CDR2 YFSETQ. The CDR3 runs to 14 residues. In nucleotides, the CDR3 is TGCGCCAGCAGCCAAACTGCTAGGGGCAATGAGCAGTTCTTC. Translating gives CASSQTARGNEQFF.

The V call is TRBV11-2, the J call TRBJ1-3; TRBD1 matches at 9 bases. CDR3 length: 17 amino acids. Germline CDR1 is SGHAT and CDR2 is FQNNGV. Trimming removed 5 bases from V and 4 bases from J; junction bases left unmatched: 12. The CDR3 region has the DNA TGTGCCAGCAGCCTCAGATCCGGGACAGGGATAGGAAACACCATATATTTT. Translated: CASSLRSGTGIGNTIYF.

The sample holds one count of this clone. The CDR3 region has the DNA TGTGCCAGTAGAGGGTTTTCGACGGGGGCAGATACGCAGTATTTT. Its translation is CASRGFSTGADTQYF. This rearrangement joins TRBV19 to TRBJ2-3; D is possibly TRBD2 (6 bases). Looked up from germline, CDR1 is LNHDA and CDR2 is SQIVND (reference sequence). Trimming removed 6 bases at V and 4 bases at J, with 17 bases between. CDR3 size: 15 residues. The full variable domain, with the rest looked up from reference TRBV19 and TRBJ2-3, is DGGITQSPKYLFRKEGQNVTLSCEQNLNHDAMYWYRQDPGQGLRLIYYSQIVNDFQKGDIAEGYSVSREKKESFPLTVTSAQKNPTAFYLCASRGFSTGADTQYFGPGTRLTVL.

This chain joins TRBV2 and TRBJ1-1; no firm D call. The V end was cut by 7 bases, the J end by 0 bases, with 9 bases between. Germline V gene data show CDR1 as SNHLY and CDR2 as FYNNEI. The CDR3 loop spans 13 amino acids. The CDR3 nucleotides are TGTGCCAGCATACGGGTTGTGAACACTGAAGCTTTCTTT. This codes for CASIRVVNTEAFF.

The CDR3 loop is CASSQGGGGQPQHF. The CDR3 DNA reads as TGCGCCAGCAGCCAAGGCGGGGGGGGACAGCCCCAGCATTTT. The chain uses TRBV4-1 and TRBJ1-5, with D possibly matching TRBD1 (5 bases). The CDR3 loop spans 14 amino acids. The V end was cut by 1 base, the J end by 7 bases, with 11 bases between. Germline V gene lookup returns CDR1 MGHRA and CDR2 YSYEKL.

V and J are TRBV4-2 and TRBJ2-2, with 8 nucleotides matching TRBD2. V gave up 0 bases and J gave up 5 bases; unmatched junction bases: 8. The germline gives CDR1 LGHNA, CDR2 YNFKEQ. The length of the CDR3 is 17 residues. Here the CDR3 DNA reads TGTGCCAGCAGCCAAGATCCAATAGCGGGGAGGACCGGGGAGCTGTTTTTT. It translates to CASSQDPIAGRTGELFF.

This clone has only one observation. The chain carries TRBV29-1 and TRBJ1-1; D perhaps matches TRBD1 (5 bases). V dropped 7 bases and J dropped 4 bases, with 19 bases sitting between them. The CDR3 totals 14 residues. The germline V gene encodes CDR1 SQVTM and CDR2 ANQGSEA. The CDR3, as DNA: TGCAGCGCCACTCGCCAGGGTGGTAGCACTGAAGCTTTCTTT. This codes for CSATRQGGSTEAFF.

This chain links TRBV7-2 with TRBJ1-2; a possible D gene is TRBD1 (5 bases). Between the trimmed V and J ends, which lost 3 bases and 5 bases, there was a span of 7 bases. The CDR3 runs to 12 residues. Looked up from germline, CDR1 is SGHTA and CDR2 is FQGNSA. In DNA form, the CDR3 reads TGTGCCAGCAGCTTCGACAGTTATGGCTACACCTTC. Protein sequence: CASSFDSYGYTF.

The genes are TRBV30 and TRBJ2-1; 8 bases fit TRBD1. CDR3 size: 16 residues. The germline CDR1 and CDR2 sequences are GTSNPN and SVGIG (reference sequence). V trimming: 5 bases; J trimming: 4 bases; junction bases outside the gene matches: 13. DNA of the CDR3: TGTGCCTGGGGGACAGGCGACCGGTTGATATACAATGAGCAGTTCTTC. This sequence encodes CAWGTGDRLIYNEQFF. Filled out from reference TRBV30 and TRBJ2-1, the complete variable domain reads SQTIHQWPATLVQPVGSPLSLECTVEGTSNPNLYWYRQAAGRGLQLLFYSVGIGQISSEVPQNLSASRPQDRQFILSSKKLLLSDSGFYLCAWGTGDRLIYNEQFFGPGTRLTVL.

This sequence joins TRBV5-6 and TRBJ2-5, with 10 bases lining up with TRBD2. The J call may be in error: the DNA end matches TRBJ2-7 better. The CDR3 totals 15 residues. The germline V gene encodes CDR1 SGHDT and CDR2 YYEEEE. CDR3 protein: CASSLLAGVRYEQYF. DNA for the CDR3: TGTGCCAGCAGCCTGCTAGCGGGGGTGCGCTACGAGCAGTACTTC.

The chain links TRBV12-5 to TRBJ2-2, with a weak D call TRBD1 (6 bases). The CDR3 loop spans 15 amino acids. Trimming shortened V by 3 bases and J by 3 bases, and 11 bases separated the two germline ends. The germline V gene has CDR1 LGHNT and CDR2 FRNRAP. CDR3 DNA: TGTGCTAGTGGTTTCCGGGACACATACACCGGGGAGCTGTTTTTT. This sequence encodes CASGFRDTYTGELFF.

V and J are TRBV5-4 and TRBJ1-2; 12 bases are shared with TRBD1. Germline values: CDR1 SGHNT, CDR2 YYREEE (reference sequence). Germline trimming cut 3 bases from V and 6 bases from J; bases unmatched to any gene: 12. The CDR3 length is 17 residues. The CDR3 nucleotides read TGTGCCAGCAGCTATAAACGTGGGACAGGGGGCGCAGATGGCTACACCTTC. Translation: CASSYKRGTGGADGYTF.

The CDR3 sequence is CASSLGVNTEAFF. As DNA, the CDR3 is TGCGCCAGCAGCTTAGGGGTTAACACTGAAGCTTTCTTT. The rearrangement uses TRBV5-1 and TRBJ1-1; TRBD1 is a possible D gene (5 bases). V gave up 2 bases and J gave up 2 bases, with 7 bases separating them. The V gene's germline CDR1 is SGHRS and CDR2 YFSETQ. This CDR3 has 13 residues.

The chain employs TRBV5-1 and TRBJ1-1; possibly TRBD1 for D (5 bases). The germline V gene has CDR1 SGHRS and CDR2 YFSETQ. The CDR3 is 15 amino acids. Deletions cut 3 bases from V and 0 bases from J, with 12 bases between. Here the CDR3 reads CASSSDRHMNTEAFF. The CDR3 DNA sequence: TGCGCCAGCAGCTCTGACAGACATATGAACACTGAAGCTTTCTTT.

This rearrangement joins TRBV11-2 to TRBJ1-4, with D possibly matching TRBD1 (6 bases). Deletions cut 0 bases from V and 8 bases from J, with 7 bases between. This CDR3 spans 13 amino acids. Germline V gene lookup returns CDR1 SGHAT and CDR2 FQNNGV. Written as DNA, the CDR3 is TGTGCCAGCAGCTTAGAAGACAGGGAAAAACTGTTTTTT. The encoded protein is CASSLEDREKLFF.

This clone has only one observation. V usage is TRBV6-4 and J usage is TRBJ2-7, with TRBD2 matching 7 bases. J was trimmed by 3 bases and V by 11 bases; bases with no gene match: 22. CDR3 size: 17 residues. The germline CDR1 and CDR2 sequences are MRHNA and SNTAGT. This chain's CDR3 is CAPAPNLIAGPGYEQYF. In DNA, the CDR3 is TGTGCCCCAGCCCCCAACTTAATAGCGGGCCCCGGCTACGAGCAGTACTTC.

To note about this clone: Different DNA sequences within this sample yield the same CDR3. The chain is built from TRBV10-3 and TRBJ2-7, with D tentatively TRBD1 (6 bases). CDR1 ENHRY and CDR2 SYGVKD come from the germline V gene. The CDR3 contains 17 residues. V lost 6 bases and J 4 bases, leaving 25 bases between the germline ends. CDR3 sequence reads: CAIRDWTETSARYEQYF. The CDR3 DNA reads TGTGCCATCAGGGACTGGACAGAGACCTCCGCTAGATACGAGCAGTACTTC.

Turning to this clone: A read error may produce the germline difference seen at one junction end. The chain links TRBV7-9 to TRBJ1-1; a weak D match, TRBD1 (5 bases). This CDR3 is 14 amino acids long. Germline CDR1 and CDR2: SEHNR and FQNEAQ (reference sequence). The CDR3 region is CSSSSSLLTDEAFF. The CDR3 region has the DNA TGTTCCAGCAGCTCCTCCCTCCTGACAGACGAAGCTTTCTTT.

The V gene is TRBV6-5, the J gene TRBJ1-1; D is ambiguous. Germline lookup yields CDR1 MNHEY and CDR2 SVGAGI. The CDR3 extends over 12 amino acids. The germline V and J ends were trimmed by 6 bases and 1 base, with 6 bases remaining between them. This CDR3 reads CASRTRNTEAFF. The CDR3 DNA sequence: TGTGCCAGCAGAACAAGGAACACTGAAGCTTTCTTT.

The rearrangement uses TRBV18 and TRBJ1-6, with 8 positions matching TRBD1. The germline CDR1 and CDR2 sequences are KGHSH and LQKENI. After removal of 3 bases from V and 8 bases from J, the junction contained 6 bases not matched to a gene. The CDR3 spans 15 residues. As DNA, the CDR3 is TGTGCCAGCTCACCGTCGACAGGGGCGGATTCACCCCTCCACTTT. Encoded protein: CASSPSTGADSPLHF.

V and J are TRBV15 and TRBJ1-6; 10 bases are shared with TRBD1. Germline-derived CDR1 and CDR2 are LNHNV and YYDKDF (reference sequence). The CDR3 length is 17 residues. Unmatched junction bases numbered 7, after V lost 0 bases and J lost 8 bases. Here the CDR3 DNA reads TGTGCCACCAGCAGAGATTTCAGACAGGGGGCTTATTCACCCCTCCACTTT. Encoded protein: CATSRDFRQGAYSPLHF.